The entry below gives a single T cell receptor beta chain sequence along with its context. The data originate from a study of T cell responses to AZD1222 COVID-19 vaccine. The CDR3 covers 17 residues. In germline, CDR1 is SGHVS, CDR2 FQNEAQ. V lost 5 bases, J lost 0 bases, and 11 bases stayed unmatched. Produced via immunoSEQ multiplex PCR; TCRdb's table is partial and in-frame only. Among some 150,000 clones listed, about 89% were seen once. The clonotype originates from an adult in good health. V usage is TRBV7-8 and J usage is TRBJ2-3; 7 bases align to TRBD2. The sample was peripheral blood, taken on day 0 of AZD1222 vaccination. The CDR3 DNA sequence: TGTGCCAGCAGCCCAGACCCGGTGGGAGGGAGCACAGATACGCAGTATTTT. Protein product: CASSPDPVGGSTDTQYF. Based on the CDR3 plus reference TRBV7-8 and TRBJ2-3, the full variable domain is GAGVSQSPRYKVAKRGQDVALRCDPISGHVSLFWYQQALGQGPEFLTYFQNEAQLDKSGLPSDRFFAERPEGSVSTLKIQRTQQEDSAVYLCASSPDPVGGSTDTQYFGPGTRLTVL.